These 3 T cell receptor beta chains were sequenced from one sample in a study of Tregs in tolerant kidney transplant recipients. Related graft donors supplied nonmyeloablative bone marrow transplants, and mixed chimerism was transient. The protocol was immunoSEQ multiplex PCR, while the TCRdb copy is restricted to in-frame clones and leaves out a portion. The sample holds 95,000 or so clones, 93% seen once. Here the sequenced sample was CD4+ T cells from blood (PBMCs), taken 12 months after the transplant. These receptors came from a human patient who received a combined kidney and bone marrow transplant. A share of the T cells may be of graft donor origin.

This chain's CDR3 is CASSENQGRGYEQYF. The CDR3 nucleotides are TGTGCCAGCAGTGAGAACCAGGGGAGGGGCTACGAGCAGTACTTC. The J gene is TRBJ2-7, the V gene TRBV6-1, with a tentative D call TRBD2 (7 bases). The CDR3 consists of 15 residues. Germline V gives CDR1 MNHNS, CDR2 SASEGT. V was clipped by 3 bases and J by 3 bases, with 15 bases between them.

The chain couples TRBV5-1 to TRBJ2-3; a possible D gene is TRBD1 (6 bases). Trimming removed 1 base from V and 0 bases from J, with 9 bases in between. CDR1 and CDR2 from the germline V gene are SGHRS and YFSETQ. The CDR3 consists of 15 residues. The CDR3 spells CASSLFQGSTDTQYF. CDR3 DNA sequence: TGCGCCAGCAGCTTGTTTCAGGGGAGCACAGATACGCAGTATTTT. Using reference TRBV5-1 and TRBJ2-3 for the parts outside the CDR3, the full variable domain is KAGVTQTPRYLIKTRGQQVTLSCSPISGHRSVSWYQQTPGQGLQFLFEYFSETQRNKGNFPGRFSGRQFSNSRSEMNVSTLELGDSALYLCASSLFQGSTDTQYFGPGTRLTVL.

The J gene is TRBJ2-7, the V gene TRBV11-3, with 8 bases identical to TRBD1. Trimming took 5 bases from V and 1 from J; bases not matched to a gene: 7. CDR3 size: 15 residues. Germline V lookup: CDR1 SGHNT, CDR2 YENEEA. Here the CDR3 reads CASSPGQGISYEQYF. CDR3 in DNA: TGTGCCAGCAGCCCTGGACAGGGCATTTCCTACGAGCAGTACTTC. The full variable domain, its missing parts supplied by reference TRBV11-3 and TRBJ2-7, is EAGVVQSPRYKIIEKKQPVAFWCNPISGHNTLYWYLQNLGQGPELLIRYENEEAVDDSQLPKDRFSAERLKGVDSTLKIQPAELGDSAVYLCASSPGQGISYEQYFGPGTRLTVT.